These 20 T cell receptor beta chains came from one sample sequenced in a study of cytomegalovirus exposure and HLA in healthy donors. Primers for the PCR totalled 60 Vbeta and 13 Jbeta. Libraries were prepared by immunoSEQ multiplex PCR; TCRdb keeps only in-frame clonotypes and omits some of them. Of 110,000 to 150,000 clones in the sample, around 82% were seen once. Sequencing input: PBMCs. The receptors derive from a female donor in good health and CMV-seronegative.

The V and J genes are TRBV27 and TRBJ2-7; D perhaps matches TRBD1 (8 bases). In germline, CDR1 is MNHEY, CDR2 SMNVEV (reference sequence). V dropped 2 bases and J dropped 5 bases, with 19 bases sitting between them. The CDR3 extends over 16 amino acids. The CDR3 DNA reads TGTGCCAGCAGTTTAGGGGGGGTGGCAGGGGGCCACGAGCAGTACTTC. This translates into CASSLGGVAGGHEQYF.

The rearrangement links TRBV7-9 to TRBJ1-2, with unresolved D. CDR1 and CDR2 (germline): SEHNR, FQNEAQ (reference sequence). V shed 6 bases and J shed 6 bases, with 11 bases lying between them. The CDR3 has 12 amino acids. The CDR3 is CASRLLPDGYTF. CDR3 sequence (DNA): TGTGCCAGCAGGCTATTGCCCGATGGCTACACCTTC.

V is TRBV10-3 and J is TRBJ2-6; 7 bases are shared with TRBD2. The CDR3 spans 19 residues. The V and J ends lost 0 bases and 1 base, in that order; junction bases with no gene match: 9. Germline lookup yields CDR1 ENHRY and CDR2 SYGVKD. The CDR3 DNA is TGTGCCATCAGTGAGTCGCGGAAGGGAGGGAGGTCTGGGGCCAACGTCCTGACTTTC. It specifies CAISESRKGGRSGANVLTF.

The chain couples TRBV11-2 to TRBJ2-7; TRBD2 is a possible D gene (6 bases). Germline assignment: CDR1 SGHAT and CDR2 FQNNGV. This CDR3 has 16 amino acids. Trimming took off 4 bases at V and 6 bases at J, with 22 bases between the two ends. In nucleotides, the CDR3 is TGTGCCAGCAGCTCAATTTTGGGGGGATTCTCGCGCGAGCAGTACTTC. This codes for CASSSILGGFSREQYF.

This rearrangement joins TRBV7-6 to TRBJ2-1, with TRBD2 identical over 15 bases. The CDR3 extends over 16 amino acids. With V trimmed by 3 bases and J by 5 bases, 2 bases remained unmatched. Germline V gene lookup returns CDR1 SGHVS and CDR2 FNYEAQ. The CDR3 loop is CASSLGLAGGHNEQFF. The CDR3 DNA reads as TGTGCCAGCAGCTTGGGACTAGCGGGGGGACACAATGAGCAGTTCTTC.

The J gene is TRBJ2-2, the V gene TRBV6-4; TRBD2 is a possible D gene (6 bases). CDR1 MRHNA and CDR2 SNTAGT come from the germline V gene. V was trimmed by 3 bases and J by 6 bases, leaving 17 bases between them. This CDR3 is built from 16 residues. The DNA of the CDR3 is TGTGCCAGCAGTGAACGGGGAGGCCTCCTCCCCGGGGAGCTGTTTTTT. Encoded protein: CASSERGGLLPGELFF.

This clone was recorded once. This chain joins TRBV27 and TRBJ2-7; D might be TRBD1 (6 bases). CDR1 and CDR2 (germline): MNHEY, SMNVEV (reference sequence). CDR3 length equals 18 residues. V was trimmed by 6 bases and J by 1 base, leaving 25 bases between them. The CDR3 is CASSLGRQGFVESYEQYF. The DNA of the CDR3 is TGTGCCAGCAGCCTGGGAAGGCAGGGGTTTGTGGAATCCTACGAGCAGTACTTC.

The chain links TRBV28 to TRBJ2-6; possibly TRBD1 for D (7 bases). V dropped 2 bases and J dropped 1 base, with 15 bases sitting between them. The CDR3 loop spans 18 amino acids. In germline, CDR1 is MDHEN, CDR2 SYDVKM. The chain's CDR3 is CASSLIVQGRSGANVLTF. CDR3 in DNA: TGTGCCAGCAGTTTAATAGTACAGGGGAGGTCTGGGGCCAACGTCCTGACTTTC.

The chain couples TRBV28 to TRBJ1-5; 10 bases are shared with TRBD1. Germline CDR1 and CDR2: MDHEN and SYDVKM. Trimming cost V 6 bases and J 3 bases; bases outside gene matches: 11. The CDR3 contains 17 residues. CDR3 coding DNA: TGTGCCAGCAGGGCCGACAGGGGGCCAGCTCTCAATCAGCCCCAGCATTTT. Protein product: CASRADRGPALNQPQHF.

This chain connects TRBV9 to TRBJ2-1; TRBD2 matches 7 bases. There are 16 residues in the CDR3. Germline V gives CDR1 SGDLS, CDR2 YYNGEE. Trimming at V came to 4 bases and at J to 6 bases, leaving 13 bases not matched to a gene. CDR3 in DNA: TGTGCCAGCAGCAGAGAGGCACTAGCGAGGTCCAATGAGCAGTTCTTC. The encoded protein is CASSREALARSNEQFF.

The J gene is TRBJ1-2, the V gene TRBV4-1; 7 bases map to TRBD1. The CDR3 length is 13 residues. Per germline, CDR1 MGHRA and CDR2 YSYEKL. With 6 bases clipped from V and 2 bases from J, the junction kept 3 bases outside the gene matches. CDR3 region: CASSPTGNYGYTF. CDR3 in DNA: TGCGCCAGCAGTCCGACAGGGAACTATGGCTACACCTTC.

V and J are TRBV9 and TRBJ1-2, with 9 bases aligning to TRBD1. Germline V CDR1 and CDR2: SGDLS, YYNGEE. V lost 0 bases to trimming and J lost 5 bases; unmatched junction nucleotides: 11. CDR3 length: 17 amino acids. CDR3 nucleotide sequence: TGTGCCAGCAGCGTAGCATTTCCCGGGACAGGGAATTATGGCTACACCTTC. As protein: CASSVAFPGTGNYGYTF.

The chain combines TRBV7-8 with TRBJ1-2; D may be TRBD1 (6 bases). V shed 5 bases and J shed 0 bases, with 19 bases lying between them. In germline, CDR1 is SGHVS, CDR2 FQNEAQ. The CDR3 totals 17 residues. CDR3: CASSPFADSLSNYGYTF. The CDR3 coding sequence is TGTGCCAGCAGCCCCTTCGCGGACAGCCTTTCTAACTATGGCTACACCTTC.

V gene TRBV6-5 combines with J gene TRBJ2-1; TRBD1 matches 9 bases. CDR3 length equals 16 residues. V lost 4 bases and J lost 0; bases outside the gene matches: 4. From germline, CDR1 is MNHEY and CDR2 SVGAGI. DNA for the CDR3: TGTGCCAGCAGTTTCCAACAGGGGGCCTCCTACAATGAGCAGTTCTTC. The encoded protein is CASSFQQGASYNEQFF.

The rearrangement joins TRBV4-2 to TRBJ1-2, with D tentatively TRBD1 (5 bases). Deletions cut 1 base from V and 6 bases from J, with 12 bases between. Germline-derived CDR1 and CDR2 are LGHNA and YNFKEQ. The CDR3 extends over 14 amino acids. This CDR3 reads CASSQGDSGHGYTF. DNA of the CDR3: TGTGCCAGCAGCCAAGGGGACTCCGGACATGGCTACACCTTC.

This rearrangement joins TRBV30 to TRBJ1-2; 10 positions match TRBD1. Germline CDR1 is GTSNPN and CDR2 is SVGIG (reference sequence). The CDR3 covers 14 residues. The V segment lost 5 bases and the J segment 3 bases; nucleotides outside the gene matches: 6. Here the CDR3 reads CAWPTTGGYYGYTF. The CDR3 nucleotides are TGTGCCTGGCCAACGACAGGGGGCTACTATGGCTACACCTTC.

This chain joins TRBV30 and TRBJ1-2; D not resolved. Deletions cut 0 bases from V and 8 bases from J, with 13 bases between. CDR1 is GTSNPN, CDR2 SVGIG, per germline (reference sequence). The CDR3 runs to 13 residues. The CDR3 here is CAWSVLGSAGYTF. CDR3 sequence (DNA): TGTGCCTGGAGTGTACTGGGGAGCGCGGGCTACACCTTC.

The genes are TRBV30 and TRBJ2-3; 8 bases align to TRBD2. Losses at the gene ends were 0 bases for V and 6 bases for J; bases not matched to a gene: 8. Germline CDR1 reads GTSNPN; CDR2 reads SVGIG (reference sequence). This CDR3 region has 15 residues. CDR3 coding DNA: TGTGCCTGGAGTGTCGCGGGGGGCTGGGGGGATACGCAGTATTTT. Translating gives CAWSVAGGWGDTQYF.

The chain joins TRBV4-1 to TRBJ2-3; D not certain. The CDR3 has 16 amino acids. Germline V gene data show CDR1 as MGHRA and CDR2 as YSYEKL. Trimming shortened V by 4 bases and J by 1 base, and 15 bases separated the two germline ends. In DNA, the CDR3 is TGCGCCAGCAGCCGAGTCGCCCCCGTTGGCACAGATACGCAGTATTTT. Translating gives CASSRVAPVGTDTQYF.

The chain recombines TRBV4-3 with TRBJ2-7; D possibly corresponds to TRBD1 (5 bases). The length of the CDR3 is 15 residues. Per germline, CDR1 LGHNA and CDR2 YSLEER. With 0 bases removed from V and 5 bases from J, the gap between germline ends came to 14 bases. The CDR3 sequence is CASSQDIGRADEQYF. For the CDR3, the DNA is TGCGCCAGCAGCCAAGATATCGGCAGGGCGGACGAGCAGTACTTC.